The rows below give T cell receptor beta chains drawn from one sample of a study of response to subunit inactivated influenza vaccine. TCRdb reprocessed the RT-PCR reads with MiXCR, giving one entry per CDR3 protein. The sample lists 450,000 to 600,000 distinct CDR3 sequences, approximately 7.3% occurring once. Sequencing was performed on PBMCs from blood, taken about 23 months after vaccination. The receptors stem from a man aged 45 to 70 who received an inactivated influenza vaccine. The CDR3 runs from the conserved cysteine through the conserved F or W. The order of the fields is J gene, V gene, D gene, clone size, CDR3 protein, CDR3 DNA. D genes are given only for firm matches. Clone size, where shown, is once, few, many, or a class for clones that have expanded.

TRBJ2-7 TRBV29-1 NA NA CSVEQGRPSEQYF TGCAGCGTTGAGCAGGGTCGTCCCTCCGAGCAGTACTTC
TRBJ2-3 TRBV7-2 NA many CASSRQHFTDTQYF TGTGCCAGCAGCCGACAGCACTTCACAGATACGCAGTATTTT
TRBJ2-1 TRBV4-1 NA NA CASSQVGVVLRDEQFF TGCGCCAGCAGCCAAGTAGGGGTGGTCTTACGTGATGAGCAGTTCTTC
TRBJ2-7 TRBV5-1 TRBD1 few CASSLVDRGSYEQYF TGCGCCAGCAGCTTGGTTGACAGGGGCTCCTACGAGCAGTACTTC
TRBJ2-2 TRBV12-3/TRBV12-4 NA few CASSRLIVAAGELFF TGTGCCAGCAGTCGGCTTATAGTGGCAGCCGGGGAGCTGTTTTTT
TRBJ1-4 TRBV7-8 NA many CASSLLGRANEKLFF TGTGCCAGCAGCTTACTGGGGAGGGCTAATGAAAAACTGTTTTTT
TRBJ2-7 TRBV9 TRBD2 few CASSGGTSGRWYEQYF TGTGCCAGCAGCGGCGGGACTAGCGGGCGATGGTACGAGCAGTACTTC
TRBJ2-1 TRBV6-1 NA NA CASDNREDEQFF TGTGCCAGCGACAACAGGGAGGATGAGCAGTTCTTC
TRBJ2-7 TRBV4-1 NA NA CASSQVGSGVYEQYF TGCGCCAGCAGCCAAGTTGGCAGTGGGGTGTACGAGCAGTACTTC
TRBJ1-1 TRBV7-2 TRBD1 NA CASRRDRGNEAFF TGTGCCAGCAGGCGGGACAGGGGGAATGAAGCTTTCTTT
TRBJ2-1 TRBV10-3 NA few CAISETAEPYNEQFF TGTGCCATCAGTGAAACGGCAGAGCCCTACAATGAGCAGTTCTTC
TRBJ2-7 TRBV6-2/TRBV6-3 NA NA CAIQTYSYEQYF TGTGCCATCCAGACATACTCCTACGAGCAGTACTTC
TRBJ2-1 TRBV27 NA NA CASSFTRGEQFF TGTGCCAGCAGTTTCACCAGGGGTGAGCAGTTCTTC
TRBJ1-1 TRBV7-9 NA NA CASSRFEEAFF TGTGCCAGCAGCCGATTTGAAGAAGCTTTCTTT
TRBJ2-3 TRBV4-3 NA NA CASSRLGGTGGSDTQYF TGCGCCAGCAGCCGCCTGGGCGGGACCGGCGGATCAGATACGCAGTATTTT
TRBJ1-3 TRBV29-1 NA few CSVRTGGNTIYF TGCAGCGTCAGGACGGGAGGAAACACCATATATTTT
TRBJ1-3 TRBV18 NA NA CASSRVFGSSGNTIYF TGTGCCAGCTCACGGGTTTTTGGGAGCTCTGGAAACACCATATATTTT
TRBJ2-2 TRBV7-2 NA NA CASSLRQLNTEELFF TGTGCCAGCAGCCTCAGACAGTTAAACACCGAGGAGCTGTTTTTT
TRBJ1-1 TRBV10-2 TRBD1 few CASIPGWTGTNEAFF TGCGCCAGCATTCCGGGGTGGACAGGGACAAATGAAGCTTTCTTT
TRBJ2-7 TRBV20-1 TRBD2 few CSARDRTSSLSYEQYF TGCAGTGCTAGAGATCGGACTAGCTCCCTCTCCTACGAGCAGTACTTC
TRBJ2-7 TRBV5-1 NA many CASSMAGSNEQYF TGCGCCAGCAGTATGGCAGGGAGTAACGAGCAGTACTTC
TRBJ1-2 TRBV29-1 NA few CSAMLGFYGYTF TGCAGCGCAATGCTCGGATTCTATGGCTACACCTTC
TRBJ1-5 TRBV4-1 NA few CASSQDGTKEQPQHF TGCGCCAGCAGCCAAGATGGAACTAAGGAGCAGCCCCAGCATTTT
TRBJ1-1 TRBV5-1 NA many CASSLEVGRNTEAFF TGCGCCAGCAGCTTGGAAGTAGGGAGGAACACTGAAGCTTTCTTT
TRBJ2-5 TRBV20-1 TRBD1 NA CSATRPDRDQETQYF TGCAGTGCTACGAGACCCGACAGGGACCAAGAGACCCAGTACTTC
TRBJ2-5 TRBV5-1 TRBD1 few CASSWGTGRETQYF TGCGCCAGCAGCTGGGGGACAGGGCGAGAGACCCAGTACTTC
TRBJ2-7 TRBV5-1 NA few CASAGTVSYEQYF TGCGCCAGCGCTGGGACGGTCTCCTACGAGCAGTACTTC
TRBJ2-3 TRBV9 NA NA CASSGPAGDTQYF TGTGCCAGCAGCGGGCCAGCGGGAGATACGCAGTATTTT
TRBJ1-5 TRBV20-1 TRBD1 many CSAPPGTGLDQPQHF TGCAGTGCTCCCCCCGGGACAGGGCTAGATCAGCCCCAGCATTTT
TRBJ1-3 TRBV27 TRBD1 few CASSTGTGLSTIYF TGTGCCAGCAGCACCGGGACAGGGCTGAGCACCATATATTTT
TRBJ1-5 TRBV6-1 NA NA CASSGTSNQPQHF TGTGCCAGCAGTGGGACATCTAATCAGCCCCAGCATTTT
TRBJ2-7 TRBV5-1 TRBD1 many CASSLDAGTGEQYF TGCGCCAGCAGCTTGGACGCCGGGACAGGAGAGCAGTACTTC
TRBJ2-7 TRBV20-1 TRBD1 NA CSARGDRFLSTYEQYF TGCAGTGCTAGGGGGGACAGGTTCTTGAGCACCTACGAGCAGTACTTC
TRBJ2-1 TRBV14 TRBD2 many CASSLMGLAGGKQFF TGTGCCAGCAGCCTGATGGGACTAGCGGGCGGAAAGCAGTTCTTC
TRBJ1-1 TRBV11-2 NA few CASSLFGGLLSLTEAFF TGTGCCAGCAGCTTATTCGGCGGACTCTTAAGCCTCACTGAAGCTTTCTTT
TRBJ1-5 TRBV4-1 NA few CASSQDVWQPQHF TGCGCCAGCAGCCAAGATGTCTGGCAGCCCCAGCATTTT
TRBJ1-5 TRBV6-1 NA many CASSPMPGDQPQHF TGTGCCAGCAGCCCGATGCCGGGCGATCAGCCCCAGCATTTT
TRBJ2-1 TRBV7-9 NA many CASSLPGLFYNEQFF TGTGCCAGCAGCCTACCGGGACTCTTCTACAATGAGCAGTTCTTC
TRBJ2-5 TRBV5-4 NA few CASSMAPPRGTQYF TGTGCCAGCAGTATGGCCCCCCCGAGGGGGACCCAGTACTTC
TRBJ2-1 TRBV20-1 TRBD2 many CSAFNRDYNYNEQFF TGCAGTGCGTTCAACCGGGACTACAACTACAATGAGCAGTTCTTC
TRBJ2-1 TRBV23-1 NA NA CASSQAGTDYNEQFF TGCGCCAGCAGTCAAGCCGGGACGGACTACAATGAGCAGTTCTTC